This TCR beta chain was profiled in a study of cytomegalovirus exposure and HLA in healthy donors. In the study overall: Some 85 million unique TCRs from HLA-typed donors were held in an early data release. Study results and caveats: Later analysis indicated greater clonal expansion among HLA-associated TCR beta chains than among equally common other chains.

With regard to this clone: The antigen is undetermined.

The PCR was carried out with 60 Vbeta primers and 13 Jbeta primers. TCRdb's copy holds only in-frame clones and misses some; the assay was immunoSEQ multiplex PCR. Of approximately 140,000 clones in the sample, roughly 78% were seen once. The germline V gene encodes CDR1 SNHLY and CDR2 FYNNEI. The CDR3 spans 15 residues. The receptor was derived from a man aged 25-45 years in good health and CMV-seronegative. The chain recombines TRBV2 with TRBJ2-5, with 8 positions matching TRBD2. Gene TRBJ2-7 matches the end of the DNA better, so the J call may be wrong. Material for sequencing was PBMCs. CDR3 nucleotides: TGTGCCAGCAGTGCCCAGGGACTAGTCTCCTACGAGCAGTACTTC. It encodes CASSAQGLVSYEQYF.